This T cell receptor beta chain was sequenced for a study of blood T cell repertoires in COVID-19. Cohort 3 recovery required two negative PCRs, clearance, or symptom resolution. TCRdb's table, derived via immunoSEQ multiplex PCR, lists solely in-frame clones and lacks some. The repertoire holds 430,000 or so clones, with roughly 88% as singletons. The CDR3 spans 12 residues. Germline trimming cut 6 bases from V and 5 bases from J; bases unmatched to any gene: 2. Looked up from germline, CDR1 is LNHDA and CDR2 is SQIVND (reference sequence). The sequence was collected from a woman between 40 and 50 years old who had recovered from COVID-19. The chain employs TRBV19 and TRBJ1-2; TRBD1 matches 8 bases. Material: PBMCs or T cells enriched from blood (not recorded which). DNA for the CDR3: TGTGCCAGTAGCGGACAGGGTTATGGCTACACCTTC. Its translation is CASSGQGYGYTF. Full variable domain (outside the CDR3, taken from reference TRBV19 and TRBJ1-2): DGGITQSPKYLFRKEGQNVTLSCEQNLNHDAMYWYRQDPGQGLRLIYYSQIVNDFQKGDIAEGYSVSREKKESFPLTVTSAQKNPTAFYLCASSGQGYGYTFGSGTRLTVV.